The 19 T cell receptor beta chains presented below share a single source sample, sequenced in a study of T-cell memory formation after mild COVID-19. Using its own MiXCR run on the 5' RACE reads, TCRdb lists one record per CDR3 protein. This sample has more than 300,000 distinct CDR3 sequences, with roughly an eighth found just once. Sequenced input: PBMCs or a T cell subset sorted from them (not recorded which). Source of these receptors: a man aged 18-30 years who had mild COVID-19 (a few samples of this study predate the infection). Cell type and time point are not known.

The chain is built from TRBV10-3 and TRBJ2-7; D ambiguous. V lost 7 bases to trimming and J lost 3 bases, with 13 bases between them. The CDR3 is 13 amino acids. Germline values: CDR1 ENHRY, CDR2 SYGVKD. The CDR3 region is CAIIRQKLYEQYF. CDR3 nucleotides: TGTGCCATCATCCGCCAGAAGCTCTACGAGCAGTACTTC.

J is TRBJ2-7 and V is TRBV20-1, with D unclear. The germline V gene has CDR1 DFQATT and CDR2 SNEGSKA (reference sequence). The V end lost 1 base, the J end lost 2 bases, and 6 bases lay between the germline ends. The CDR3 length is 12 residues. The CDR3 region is CSARGVAYEQYV. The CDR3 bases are TGCAGTGCTAGAGGGGTCGCCTACGAGCAGTACGTC.

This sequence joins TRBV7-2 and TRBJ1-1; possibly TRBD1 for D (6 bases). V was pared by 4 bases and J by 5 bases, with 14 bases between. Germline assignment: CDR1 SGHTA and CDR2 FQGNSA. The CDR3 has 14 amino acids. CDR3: CASSWGGVRTEAFF. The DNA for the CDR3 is TGTGCCAGCAGCTGGGGGGGCGTGAGGACTGAAGCTTTCTTT. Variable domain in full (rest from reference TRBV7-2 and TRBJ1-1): GAGVSQSPSNKVTEKGKDVELRCDPISGHTALYWYRQSLGQGLEFLIYFQGNSAPDKSGLPSDRFSAERTGGSVSTLTIQRTQQEDSAVYLCASSWGGVRTEAFFGQGTRLTVV.

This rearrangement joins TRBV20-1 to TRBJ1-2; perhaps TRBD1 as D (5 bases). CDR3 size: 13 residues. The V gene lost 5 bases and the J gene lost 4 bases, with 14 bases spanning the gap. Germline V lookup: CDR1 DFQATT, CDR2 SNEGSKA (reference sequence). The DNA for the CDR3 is TGCAGTGCTTCAACCGGGGCAGGCTATGGCTACACCTTC. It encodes CSASTGAGYGYTF.

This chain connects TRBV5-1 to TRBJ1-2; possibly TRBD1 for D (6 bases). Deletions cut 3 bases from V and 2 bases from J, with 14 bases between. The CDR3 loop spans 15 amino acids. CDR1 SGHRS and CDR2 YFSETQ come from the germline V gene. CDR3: CASSSQGTGNYGYTF. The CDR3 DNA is TGCGCCAGCAGCTCGCAGGGGACCGGGAACTATGGCTACACCTTC.

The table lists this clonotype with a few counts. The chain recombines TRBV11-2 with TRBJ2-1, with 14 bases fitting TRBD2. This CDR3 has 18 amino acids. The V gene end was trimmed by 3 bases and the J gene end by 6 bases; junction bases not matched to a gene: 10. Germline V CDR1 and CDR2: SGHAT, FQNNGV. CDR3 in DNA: TGTGCCAGCAGCTTGGCCGGGACTAGCGGGGGCCCTGGCAATGAGCAGTTCTTC. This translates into CASSLAGTSGGPGNEQFF.

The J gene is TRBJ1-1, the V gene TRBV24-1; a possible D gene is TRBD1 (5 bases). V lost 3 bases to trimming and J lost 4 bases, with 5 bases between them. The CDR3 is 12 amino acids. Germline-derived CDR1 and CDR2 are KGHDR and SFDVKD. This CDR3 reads CATSDGGTEAFF. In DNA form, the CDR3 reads TGTGCCACCAGTGATGGGGGCACTGAAGCTTTCTTT.

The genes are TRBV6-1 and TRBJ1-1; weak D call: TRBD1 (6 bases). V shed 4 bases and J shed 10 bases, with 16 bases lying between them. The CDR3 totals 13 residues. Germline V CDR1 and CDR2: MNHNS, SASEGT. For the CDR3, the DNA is TGTGCCAGCAGTGTCTCGGACAGACCGGGAGCTTTCTTT. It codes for CASSVSDRPGAFF.

The CDR3 loop reads CASSPNSPGLGETQYF. As DNA, the CDR3 is TGCGCCAGCAGCCCCAACTCGCCGGGACTAGGAGAGACCCAGTACTTC. The rearrangement uses TRBV4-3 and TRBJ2-5, with 8 bases identical to TRBD2. Germline CDR1 and CDR2: LGHNA and YSLEER. The CDR3 spans 16 residues. With 4 bases clipped from V and 4 bases from J, the junction kept 11 bases outside the gene matches.

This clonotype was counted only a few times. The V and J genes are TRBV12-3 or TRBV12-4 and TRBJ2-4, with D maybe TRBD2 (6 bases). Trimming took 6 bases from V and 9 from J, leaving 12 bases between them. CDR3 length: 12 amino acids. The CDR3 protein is CASSNTAGIQYF. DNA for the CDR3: TGTGCCAGCAGCAATACAGCGGGCATTCAGTACTTC.

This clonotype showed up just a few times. The CDR3 nucleotides are TGCAGCGTTGAGCCCAGCGGGGGGTTAGATACGCAGTATTTT. Translating it yields CSVEPSGGLDTQYF. The gene calls are TRBV29-1 and TRBJ2-3, with 9 bases lining up with TRBD2. The ends lost 3 bases at V and 5 bases at J; junction bases unmatched: 6. CDR1 and CDR2 from the germline V gene are SQVTM and ANQGSEA. The CDR3 has 14 amino acids.

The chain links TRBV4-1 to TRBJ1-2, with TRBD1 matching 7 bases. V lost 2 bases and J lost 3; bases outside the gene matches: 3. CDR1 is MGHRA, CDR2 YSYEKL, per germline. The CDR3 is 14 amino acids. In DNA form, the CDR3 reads TGCGCCAGCAGCCAACCCGACAGGGACTATGGCTACACCTTC. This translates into CASSQPDRDYGYTF.

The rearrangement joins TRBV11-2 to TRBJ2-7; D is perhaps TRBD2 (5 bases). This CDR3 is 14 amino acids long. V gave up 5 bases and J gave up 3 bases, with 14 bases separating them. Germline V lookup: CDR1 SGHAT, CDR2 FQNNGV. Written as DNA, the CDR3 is TGTGCCAGCAGCGCGGGCAGCCCTTTCTACGAGCAGTACGTC. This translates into CASSAGSPFYEQYV.

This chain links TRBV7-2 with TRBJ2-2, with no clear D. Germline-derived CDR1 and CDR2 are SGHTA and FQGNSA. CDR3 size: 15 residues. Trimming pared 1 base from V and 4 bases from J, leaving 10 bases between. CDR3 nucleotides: TGTGCCAGCAGCTTAGAGGGTCGGGCCACCGGGGAGCTGTTTTTT. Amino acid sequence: CASSLEGRATGELFF. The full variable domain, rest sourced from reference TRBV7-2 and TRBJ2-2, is GAGVSQSPSNKVTEKGKDVELRCDPISGHTALYWYRQSLGQGLEFLIYFQGNSAPDKSGLPSDRFSAERTGGSVSTLTIQRTQQEDSAVYLCASSLEGRATGELFFGEGSRLTVL.

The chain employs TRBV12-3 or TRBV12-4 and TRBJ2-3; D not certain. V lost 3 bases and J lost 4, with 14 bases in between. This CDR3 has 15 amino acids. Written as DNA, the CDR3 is TGTGCCAGCAGTTTTGTCCTAGGTCATCCAGATACGCAGTATTTT. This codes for CASSFVLGHPDTQYF.

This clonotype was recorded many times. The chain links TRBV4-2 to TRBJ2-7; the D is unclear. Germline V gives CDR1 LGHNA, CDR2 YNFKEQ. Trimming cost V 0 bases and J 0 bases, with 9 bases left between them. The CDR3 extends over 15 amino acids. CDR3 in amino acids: CASSQDLDSSYEQYF. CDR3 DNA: TGTGCCAGCAGCCAAGATTTAGATAGCTCCTACGAGCAGTACTTC.

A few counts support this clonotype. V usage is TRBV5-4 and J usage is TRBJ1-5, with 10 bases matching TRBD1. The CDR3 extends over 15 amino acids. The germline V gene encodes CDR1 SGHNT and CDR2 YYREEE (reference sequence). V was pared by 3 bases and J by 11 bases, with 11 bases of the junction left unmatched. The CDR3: CASSYQGQGVSTQHF. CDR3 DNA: TGTGCCAGCAGCTACCAAGGACAGGGGGTTTCGACCCAGCATTTT.

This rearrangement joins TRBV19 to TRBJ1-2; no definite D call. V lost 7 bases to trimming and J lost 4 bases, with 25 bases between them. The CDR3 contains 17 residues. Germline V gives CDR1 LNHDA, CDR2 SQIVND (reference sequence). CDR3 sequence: CASMTLSGVFNSYGYTF. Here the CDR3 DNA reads TGTGCCAGTATGACTCTTTCCGGTGTTTTCAACTCCTATGGCTACACCTTC.

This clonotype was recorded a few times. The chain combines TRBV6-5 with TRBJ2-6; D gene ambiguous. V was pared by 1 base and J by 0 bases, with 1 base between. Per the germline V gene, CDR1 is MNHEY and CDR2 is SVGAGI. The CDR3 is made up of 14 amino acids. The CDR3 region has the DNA TGTGCCAGCAGTTACTACTCTGGGGCCAACGTCCTGACTTTC. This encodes CASSYYSGANVLTF.